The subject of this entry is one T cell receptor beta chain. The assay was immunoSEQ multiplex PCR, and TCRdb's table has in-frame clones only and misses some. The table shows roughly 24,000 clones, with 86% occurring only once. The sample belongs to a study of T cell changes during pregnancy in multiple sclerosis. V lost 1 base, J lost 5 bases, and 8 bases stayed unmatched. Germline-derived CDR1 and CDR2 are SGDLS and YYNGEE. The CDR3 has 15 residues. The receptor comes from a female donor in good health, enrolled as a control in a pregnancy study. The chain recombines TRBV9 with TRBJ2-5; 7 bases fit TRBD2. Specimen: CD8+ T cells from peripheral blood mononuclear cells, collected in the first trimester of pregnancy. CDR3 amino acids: CASSVSGAPEETQYF. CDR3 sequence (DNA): TGTGCCAGCAGCGTAAGCGGGGCCCCTGAGGAGACCCAGTACTTC. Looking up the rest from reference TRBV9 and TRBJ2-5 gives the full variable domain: DSGVTQTPKHLITATGQRVTLRCSPRSGDLSVYWYQQSLDQGLQFLIQYYNGEERAKGNILERFSAQQFPDLHSELNLSSLELGDSALYFCASSVSGAPEETQYFGPGTRLLVL.